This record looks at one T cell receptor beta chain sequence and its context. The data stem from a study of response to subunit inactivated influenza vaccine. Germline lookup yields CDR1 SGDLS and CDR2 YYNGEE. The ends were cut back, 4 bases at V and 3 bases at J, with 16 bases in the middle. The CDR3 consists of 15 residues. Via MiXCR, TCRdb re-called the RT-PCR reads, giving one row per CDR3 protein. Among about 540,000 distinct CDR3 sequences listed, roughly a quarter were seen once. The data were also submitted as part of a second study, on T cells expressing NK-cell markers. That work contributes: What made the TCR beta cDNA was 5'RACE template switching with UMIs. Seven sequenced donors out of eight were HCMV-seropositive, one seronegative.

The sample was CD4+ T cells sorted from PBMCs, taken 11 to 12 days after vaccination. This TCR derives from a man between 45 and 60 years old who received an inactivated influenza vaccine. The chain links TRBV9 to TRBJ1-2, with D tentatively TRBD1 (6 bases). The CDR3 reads CASSSRPGQDYGYTF. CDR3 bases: TGTGCCAGCAGCTCTCGACCGGGACAAGACTATGGCTACACCTTC.